Listed here are 25 T cell receptor beta chains from one sample, sequenced in a study of T cell responses to AZD1222 COVID-19 vaccine. Clones were read by immunoSEQ multiplex PCR, and TCRdb kept only the in-frame ones, dropping some. The sample gives around 99,000 clones, approximately 89% of which show up once; about 9% is in the top ten. The material sequenced was peripheral blood, taken 28 days after the second AZD1222 dose. These TCRs come from an adult who received the AZD1222 COVID-19 vaccine.

The rearrangement uses TRBV9 and TRBJ1-3; unclear D gene. Trimming pared 0 bases from V and 0 bases from J, leaving 10 bases between. The CDR3 spans 16 residues. Looked up from germline, CDR1 is SGDLS and CDR2 is YYNGEE. As DNA, the CDR3 is TGTGCCAGCAGCGTAGAAGACCGAAACTCTGGAAACACCATATATTTT. Its translation is CASSVEDRNSGNTIYF.

The chain has TRBV19 and TRBJ1-5, with D maybe TRBD1 (6 bases). Germline V CDR1 and CDR2: LNHDA, SQIVND (reference sequence). V lost 3 bases, J lost 1 base, and 10 bases lay in between. The CDR3 is 15 residues long. CDR3 residues: CASSILGQSNQPQHF. As DNA, the CDR3 is TGTGCCAGTAGTATTCTAGGACAGAGCAATCAGCCCCAGCATTTT.

The rearrangement uses TRBV6-5 and TRBJ2-7; TRBD2 matches at 13 bases. Germline CDR1 and CDR2: MNHEY and SVGAGI. The CDR3 loop spans 15 amino acids. Trimming took 7 bases from V and 5 from J; bases not matched to a gene: 8. The CDR3, as DNA: TGTGCCAGCATTCCCGGGACTAGCGGGACCCACGAGCAGTACTTC. It codes for CASIPGTSGTHEQYF.

The gene calls are TRBV20-1 and TRBJ2-2, with D unclear. This CDR3 has 14 residues. Deletions cut 5 bases from V and 0 bases from J, with 10 bases between. The germline V gene has CDR1 DFQATT and CDR2 SNEGSKA (reference sequence). Here the CDR3 DNA reads TGCAGTGCTCGTGGGGAACCGAACACCGGGGAGCTGTTTTTT. Translation: CSARGEPNTGELFF.

This clone was recorded only once. The rearrangement uses TRBV7-2 and TRBJ1-6; TRBD1 is a possible D gene (5 bases). Trimming pared 1 base from V and 14 bases from J, leaving 12 bases between. Germline V gene lookup returns CDR1 SGHTA and CDR2 FQGNSA. The CDR3 consists of 13 residues. CDR3 in amino acids: CASSLVGGETLHF. The CDR3 bases are TGTGCCAGCAGCTTAGTAGGAGGGGAGACCCTCCACTTT.

V is TRBV28 and J is TRBJ1-4; D remains ambiguous. The germline V and J ends were trimmed by 2 bases and 8 bases, with 12 bases remaining between them. The CDR3 consists of 14 residues. Germline loops: CDR1 MDHEN, CDR2 SYDVKM. In nucleotides, the CDR3 is TGTGCCAGCAGTTTAGGTGATAAGGCAGAAAAACTGTTTTTT. Its protein product is CASSLGDKAEKLFF.

The chain is built from TRBV19 and TRBJ1-5; TRBD1 might be the D (6 bases). This CDR3 contains 14 residues. The germline V gene encodes CDR1 LNHDA and CDR2 SQIVND (reference sequence). The V gene lost 3 bases and the J gene lost 4 bases, with 10 bases spanning the gap. The DNA of the CDR3 is TGTGCCAGTAGTATGAACAGGGCTAATCAGCCCCAGCATTTT. Translated: CASSMNRANQPQHF.

The chain combines TRBV5-1 with TRBJ2-1; 7 nucleotides agree with TRBD2. Trimming removed 3 bases from V and 5 bases from J; junction bases left unmatched: 11. The CDR3 length is 16 residues. Germline-derived CDR1 and CDR2 are SGHRS and YFSETQ. This CDR3 reads CASSSGEGLDNNEQFF. CDR3 sequence (DNA): TGCGCCAGCAGCTCCGGGGAGGGGCTCGACAACAATGAGCAGTTCTTC.

V and J are TRBV27 and TRBJ1-1; 10 nucleotides match TRBD1. Looked up from germline, CDR1 is MNHEY and CDR2 is SMNVEV (reference sequence). The CDR3 consists of 16 residues. The V gene end was trimmed by 6 bases and the J gene end by 1 base; junction bases not matched to a gene: 8. The CDR3 is CASSPDRGSGNTEAFF. The CDR3 DNA is TGTGCCAGCAGCCCGGACAGGGGGAGCGGGAACACTGAAGCTTTCTTT.

This sequence joins TRBV28 and TRBJ1-5; 7 nucleotides line up with TRBD1. The V segment lost 4 bases and the J segment 8 bases; nucleotides outside the gene matches: 11. Germline V gene sequence: CDR1 MDHEN, CDR2 SYDVKM. The CDR3 consists of 15 residues. The CDR3 sequence is CASSYGTVKVKPQHF. The CDR3 region has the DNA TGTGCCAGCAGTTACGGGACAGTGAAGGTAAAGCCCCAGCATTTT.

V is TRBV6-5 and J is TRBJ1-2, with D unresolved. V was shortened by 0 bases and J by 5 bases, with 7 bases between the two germline ends. Germline V lookup: CDR1 MNHEY, CDR2 SVGAGI. This CDR3 has 13 amino acids. The CDR3 region is CASSYSGGYGYTF. DNA of the CDR3: TGTGCCAGCAGTTACTCCGGCGGATATGGCTACACCTTC.

The J gene is TRBJ1-5, the V gene TRBV18; TRBD1 aligns across 7 bases. CDR1 is KGHSH, CDR2 LQKENI, per germline. Trimming removed 4 bases from V and 3 bases from J; junction bases left unmatched: 3. The CDR3 is made up of 14 amino acids. DNA of the CDR3: TGTGCCAGCTCACTACAGGGGCCCAATCAGCCCCAGCATTTT. Translated, it gives CASSLQGPNQPQHF. Complete variable domain (other parts from reference TRBV18 and TRBJ1-5): NAGVMQNPRHLVRRRGQEARLRCSPMKGHSHVYWYRQLPEEGLKFMVYLQKENIIDESGMPKERFSAEFPKEGPSILRIQQVVRGDSAAYFCASSLQGPNQPQHFGDGTRLSIL.

The rearrangement links TRBV11-2 to TRBJ1-4; TRBD1 might be the D (6 bases). V shed 4 bases and J shed 0 bases, with 21 bases lying between them. Germline V gene data show CDR1 as SGHAT and CDR2 as FQNNGV. The length of the CDR3 is 19 residues. CDR3 in DNA: TGTGCCAGCAGCTCGGCGGGGGGCCCCTCCTTTGCAACTAATGAAAAACTGTTTTTT. This translates into CASSSAGGPSFATNEKLFF.

The chain employs TRBV5-1 and TRBJ2-5; 8 nucleotides agree with TRBD1. In germline, CDR1 is SGHRS, CDR2 YFSETQ. The CDR3 has 14 amino acids. V shed 4 bases, J shed 3 bases, and the junction held 5 bases outside the gene matches. The CDR3 spells CASSHGQGEETQYF. The CDR3 nucleotides are TGCGCCAGCAGCCACGGACAGGGCGAAGAGACCCAGTACTTC.

The chain couples TRBV11-3 to TRBJ2-3, with D perhaps TRBD2 (5 bases). Trimming left V 2 bases short and J 4 bases short, with 7 bases between. Germline CDR1 reads SGHNT; CDR2 reads YENEEA. This CDR3 contains 13 residues. The CDR3 spells CASSLRGSDTQYF. The CDR3 nucleotides read TGTGCCAGCAGCTTACGGGGTTCAGATACGCAGTATTTT.

J is TRBJ2-1 and V is TRBV9, with TRBD2 matching over 13 bases. V shed 2 bases, J shed 8 bases, and the junction held 10 bases outside the gene matches. The CDR3 consists of 17 residues. CDR1 SGDLS and CDR2 YYNGEE come from the germline V gene. The CDR3 region is CASSVAGGLAGVHEQFF. The CDR3, as DNA: TGTGCCAGCAGCGTGGCCGGCGGACTAGCGGGAGTACATGAGCAGTTCTTC.

The chain links TRBV15 to TRBJ2-3; D might be TRBD1 (6 bases). V was clipped by 0 bases and J by 4 bases, with 11 bases between them. Germline V lookup: CDR1 LNHNV, CDR2 YYDKDF (reference sequence). There are 15 residues in the CDR3. CDR3 sequence reads: CATSRDRQGSDTQYF. DNA of the CDR3: TGTGCCACCAGCAGAGATCGGCAGGGGTCAGATACGCAGTATTTT.

This clone was counted once. This chain connects TRBV20-1 to TRBJ2-3; D unclear. Germline loops: CDR1 DFQATT, CDR2 SNEGSKA (reference sequence). V lost 3 bases, J lost 4 bases, and 11 bases lay in between. This CDR3 contains 13 residues. CDR3 protein: CSASPDHPDTQYF. The DNA of the CDR3 is TGCAGTGCTAGTCCAGACCACCCAGATACGCAGTATTTT.

This sequence joins TRBV6-2 or TRBV6-3 and TRBJ2-7, with a tentative D call TRBD2 (5 bases). Trimming took 5 bases from V and 3 from J, leaving 14 bases between them. The CDR3 length is 14 residues. Germline CDR1 reads MNHEY; CDR2 reads SVGEGT. The CDR3 here is CASSSRPRDYEQYF. The CDR3 nucleotides are TGTGCCAGCAGTAGCCGTCCGAGGGACTACGAGCAGTACTTC.

The V call is TRBV7-9, the J call TRBJ2-1; TRBD1 matches 8 bases. The CDR3 sequence is 13 residues long. Germline trimming cut 3 bases from V and 5 bases from J; bases unmatched to any gene: 0. Germline values: CDR1 SEHNR, CDR2 FQNEAQ (reference sequence). CDR3 coding DNA: TGTGCCAGCAGCTTGGGACAGGACAATGAGCAGTTCTTC. It encodes CASSLGQDNEQFF.

This chain uses TRBV6-5 with TRBJ2-5; 7 bases are shared with TRBD1. Germline CDR1 is MNHEY and CDR2 is SVGAGI. The CDR3 spans 14 residues. The V segment lost 4 bases and the J segment 3 bases; nucleotides outside the gene matches: 5. CDR3 coding DNA: TGTGCCAGCAGTTTAGGGGGCTTTAAAGAGACCCAGTACTTC. Its translation: CASSLGGFKETQYF.

The chain carries TRBV28 and TRBJ2-7; D is ambiguous. This CDR3 has 13 amino acids. Between the trimmed V and J ends, which lost 4 bases and 4 bases, there was a span of 11 bases. Germline V gene lookup returns CDR1 MDHEN and CDR2 SYDVKM. The CDR3 DNA reads as TGTGCCAGCAGTTCCGGACCTCTTTACGAGCAGTACTTC. Its protein is CASSSGPLYEQYF.

V usage is TRBV27 and J usage is TRBJ1-2; D ambiguous. The CDR3 runs to 13 residues. Germline values: CDR1 MNHEY, CDR2 SMNVEV (reference sequence). V was pared by 6 bases and J by 3 bases, with 11 bases between. The CDR3 DNA reads as TGTGCCAGCAGGAAACAAAGTCACTATGGCTACACCTTC. It codes for CASRKQSHYGYTF.

This chain joins TRBV9 and TRBJ1-2; no clear D gene. CDR3 length equals 10 residues. V lost 6 bases and J 9 bases, leaving 9 bases between the germline ends. The V gene's germline CDR1 is SGDLS and CDR2 YYNGEE. The CDR3 nucleotides are TGTGCCAGCACGGGGTCGAGCTACACCTTC. Translation gives CASTGSSYTF.

This chain joins TRBV29-1 and TRBJ1-4; a possible D gene is TRBD1 (6 bases). V was trimmed by 7 bases and J by 7 bases, leaving 13 bases between them. Germline V gene data show CDR1 as SQVTM and CDR2 as ANQGSEA. CDR3 length: 12 residues. Written as DNA, the CDR3 is TGCAGCGCCCGAAGGGGGATTGAAAAACTGTTTTTT. Translated: CSARRGIEKLFF.